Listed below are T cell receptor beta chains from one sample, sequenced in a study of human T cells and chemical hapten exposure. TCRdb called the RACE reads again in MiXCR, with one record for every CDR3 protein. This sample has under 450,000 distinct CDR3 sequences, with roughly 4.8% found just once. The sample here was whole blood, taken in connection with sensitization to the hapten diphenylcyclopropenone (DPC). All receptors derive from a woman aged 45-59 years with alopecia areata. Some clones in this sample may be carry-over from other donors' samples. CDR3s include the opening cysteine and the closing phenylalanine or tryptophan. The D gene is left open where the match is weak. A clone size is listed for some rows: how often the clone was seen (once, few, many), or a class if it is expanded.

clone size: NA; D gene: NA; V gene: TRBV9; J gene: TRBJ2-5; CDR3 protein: CASSVEPRSTRSGEETQYF; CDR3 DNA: TGTGCCAGCAGCGTAGAGCCCCGCTCCACGAGGTCCGGGGAAGAGACCCAGTACTTC
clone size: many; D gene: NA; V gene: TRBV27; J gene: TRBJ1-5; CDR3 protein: CASSLYTDQPQHF; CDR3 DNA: TGTGCCAGCAGTTTGTACACGGATCAGCCCCAGCATTTT
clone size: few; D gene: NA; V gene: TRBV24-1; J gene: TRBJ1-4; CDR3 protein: CATSVQTETGEKLFF; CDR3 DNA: TGTGCCACCAGTGTCCAAACAGAAACCGGTGAAAAACTGTTTTTT
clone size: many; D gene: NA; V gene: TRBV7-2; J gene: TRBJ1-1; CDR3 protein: CASSFDIMAEAFF; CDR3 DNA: TGTGCCAGCAGCTTCGACATTATGGCTGAAGCTTTCTTT
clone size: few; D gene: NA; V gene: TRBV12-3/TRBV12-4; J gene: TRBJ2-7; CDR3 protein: CASSRQEAGSGEQYF; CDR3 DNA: TGTGCCAGCAGCCGCCAGGAGGCCGGGTCGGGGGAGCAGTACTTC
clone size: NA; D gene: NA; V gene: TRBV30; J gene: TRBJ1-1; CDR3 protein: CAWSVQENTEAFF; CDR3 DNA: TGTGCCTGGAGTGTACAGGAGAACACTGAAGCTTTCTTT
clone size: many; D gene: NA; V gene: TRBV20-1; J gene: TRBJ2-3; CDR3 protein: CSAPSSTDTQYF; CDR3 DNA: TGCAGTGCTCCCTCAAGCACAGATACGCAGTATTTT
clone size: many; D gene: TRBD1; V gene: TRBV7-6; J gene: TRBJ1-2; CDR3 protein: CASSSMTGGEGYTF; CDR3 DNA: TGTGCCAGCAGCTCGATGACAGGGGGCGAAGGCTACACCTTC
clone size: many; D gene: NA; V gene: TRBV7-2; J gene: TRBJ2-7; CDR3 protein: CASLEYYRGEQYF; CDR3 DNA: TGTGCCAGCCTTGAATACTACCGTGGGGAGCAGTACTTC
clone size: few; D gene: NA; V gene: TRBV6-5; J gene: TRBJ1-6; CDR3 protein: CASSPPGDSSPLHF; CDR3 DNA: TGTGCCAGCAGCCCTCCCGGGGACTCTTCACCCCTCCACTTT
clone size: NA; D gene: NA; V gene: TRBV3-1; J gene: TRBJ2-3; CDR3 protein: CASSSPGLSTDTQYF; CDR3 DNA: TGTGCCAGCAGCTCCCCGGGACTCAGCACAGATACGCAGTATTTT
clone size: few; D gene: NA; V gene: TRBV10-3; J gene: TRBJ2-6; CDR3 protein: CAISERWDRSSGANVLTF; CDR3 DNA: TGTGCCATCAGTGAGCGGTGGGACCGCAGCTCTGGGGCCAACGTCCTGACTTTC
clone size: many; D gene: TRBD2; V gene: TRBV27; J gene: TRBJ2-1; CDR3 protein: CASSLVRERAENEQFF; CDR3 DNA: TGTGCCAGCAGTTTAGTGCGGGAGCGGGCGGAGAATGAGCAGTTCTTC
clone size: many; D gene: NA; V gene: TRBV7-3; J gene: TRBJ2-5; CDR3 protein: CASSLTLGDGETQYF; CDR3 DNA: TGTGCCAGCAGCTTAACGCTAGGGGACGGAGAGACCCAGTACTTC
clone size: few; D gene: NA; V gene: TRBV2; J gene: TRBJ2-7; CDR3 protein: CASRDAGGAHYEQYF; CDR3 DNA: TGTGCCAGCAGGGACGCCGGGGGAGCCCACTACGAGCAGTACTTC
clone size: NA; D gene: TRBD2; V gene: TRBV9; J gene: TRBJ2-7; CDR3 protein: CASNPTSSDEQYF; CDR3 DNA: TGTGCCAGCAACCCGACTAGCTCGGACGAGCAGTACTTC
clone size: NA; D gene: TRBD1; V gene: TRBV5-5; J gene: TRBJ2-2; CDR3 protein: CASSLEGITDRGRAGELFF; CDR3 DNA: TGTGCCAGCAGCTTGGAAGGTATCACGGACAGGGGGCGAGCCGGGGAGCTGTTTTTT
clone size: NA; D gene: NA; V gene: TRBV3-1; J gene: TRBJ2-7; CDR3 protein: CASSQAGSPYEQYF; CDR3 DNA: TGTGCCAGCAGCCAAGCCGGGAGCCCCTACGAGCAGTACTTC
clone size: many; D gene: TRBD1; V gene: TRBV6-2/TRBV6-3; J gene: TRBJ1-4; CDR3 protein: CASSYHRGPYEKLFF; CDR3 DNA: TGTGCCAGCAGTTACCACAGGGGGCCGTATGAAAAACTGTTTTTT
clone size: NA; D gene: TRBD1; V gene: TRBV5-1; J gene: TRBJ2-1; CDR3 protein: CASRGQSYNEQFF; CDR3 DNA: TGCGCCAGCAGGGGACAGTCTTACAATGAGCAGTTCTTC
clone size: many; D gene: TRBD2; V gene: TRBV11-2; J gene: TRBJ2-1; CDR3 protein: CASNFGLAGVYEQFF; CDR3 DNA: TGTGCCAGCAACTTCGGACTAGCGGGAGTGTATGAGCAGTTCTTC
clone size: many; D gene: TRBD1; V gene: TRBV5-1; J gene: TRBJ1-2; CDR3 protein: CASSFGQGASYGYTF; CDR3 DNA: TGCGCCAGCAGCTTCGGACAGGGGGCCAGCTATGGCTACACCTTC
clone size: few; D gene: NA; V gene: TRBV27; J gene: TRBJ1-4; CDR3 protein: CASSLEGDPNEKLFF; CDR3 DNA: TGTGCCAGCAGTTTAGAGGGAGACCCTAATGAAAAACTGTTTTTT
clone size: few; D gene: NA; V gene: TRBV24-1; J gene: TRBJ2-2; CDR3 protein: CATAMGTPRGELFF; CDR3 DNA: TGTGCCACCGCGATGGGGACCCCTAGAGGGGAGCTGTTTTTT
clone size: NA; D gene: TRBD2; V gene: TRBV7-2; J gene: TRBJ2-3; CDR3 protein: CASSFYGLAGGATQYF; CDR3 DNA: TGTGCCAGCAGCTTCTACGGACTAGCGGGAGGAGCTACGCAGTATTTT
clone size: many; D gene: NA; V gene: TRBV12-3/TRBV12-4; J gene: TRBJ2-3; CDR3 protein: CASSLGVDTQYF; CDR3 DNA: TGTGCCAGCAGTTTAGGTGTAGATACGCAGTATTTT
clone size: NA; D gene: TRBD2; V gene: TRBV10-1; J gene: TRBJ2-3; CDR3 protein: CASSSGSADTQYF; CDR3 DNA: TGCGCCAGCAGTAGCGGGAGTGCAGATACGCAGTATTTT
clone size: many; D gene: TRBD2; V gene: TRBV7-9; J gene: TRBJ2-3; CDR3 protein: CASSLAFTSGRRTDTQYF; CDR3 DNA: TGTGCCAGCAGCTTAGCGTTTACTAGCGGGAGGAGAACAGATACGCAGTATTTT
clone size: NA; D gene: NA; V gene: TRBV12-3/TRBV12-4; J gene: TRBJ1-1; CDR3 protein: CASSLTGMGEAFF; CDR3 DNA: TGTGCCAGCAGTTTAACCGGGATGGGTGAAGCTTTCTTT
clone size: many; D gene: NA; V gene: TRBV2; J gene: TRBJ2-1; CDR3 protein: CASSDLDLSRDERFF; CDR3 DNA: TGTGCCAGCAGTGACTTGGACCTAAGTAGGGATGAGCGGTTCTTC
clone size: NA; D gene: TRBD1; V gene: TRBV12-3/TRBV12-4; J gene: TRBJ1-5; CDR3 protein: CASSLAVGGGGQPQHF; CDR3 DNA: TGTGCCAGCAGTTTAGCCGTAGGAGGGGGCGGTCAGCCCCAGCATTTT
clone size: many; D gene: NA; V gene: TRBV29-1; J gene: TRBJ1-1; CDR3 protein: CSVEGGREAFF; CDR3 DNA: TGCAGCGTTGAAGGGGGCCGGGAAGCTTTCTTT
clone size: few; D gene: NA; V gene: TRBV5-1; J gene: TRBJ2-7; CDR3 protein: CASSLEGFPYEQYF; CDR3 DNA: TGCGCCAGCAGCTTAGAGGGCTTCCCCTACGAGCAGTACTTC
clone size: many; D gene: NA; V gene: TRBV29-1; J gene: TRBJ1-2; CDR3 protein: CSVGPEGYTF; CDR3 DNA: TGCAGCGTAGGGCCTGAAGGCTACACCTTC
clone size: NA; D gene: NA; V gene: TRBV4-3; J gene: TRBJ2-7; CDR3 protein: CASSQVGTGIREQYF; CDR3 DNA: TGCGCCAGCAGCCAAGTGGGAACCGGGATCCGCGAGCAGTACTTC
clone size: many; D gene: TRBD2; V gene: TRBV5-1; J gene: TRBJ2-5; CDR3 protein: CASSLVRLAGDRQETQYF; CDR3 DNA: TGCGCCAGCAGCTTGGTTCGGCTAGCGGGGGACCGACAAGAGACCCAGTACTTC
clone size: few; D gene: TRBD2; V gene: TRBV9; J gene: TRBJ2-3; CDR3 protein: CASSVTPSGSSDTQYF; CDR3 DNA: TGTGCCAGCAGCGTAACCCCTAGCGGGTCGTCAGATACGCAGTATTTT
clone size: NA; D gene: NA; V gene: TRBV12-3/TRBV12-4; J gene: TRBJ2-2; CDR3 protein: CASTVGGLWGELFF; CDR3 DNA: TGTGCCAGCACCGTAGGGGGACTTTGGGGGGAGCTGTTTTTT
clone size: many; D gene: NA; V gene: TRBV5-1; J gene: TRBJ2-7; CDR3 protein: CASSSAFGGSSYEQYF; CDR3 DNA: TGCGCCAGCAGCTCCGCCTTCGGGGGTTCAAGCTACGAGCAGTACTTC
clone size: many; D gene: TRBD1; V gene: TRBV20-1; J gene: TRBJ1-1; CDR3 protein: CSARGDRVNTEAFF; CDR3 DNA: TGCAGTGCTAGAGGGGACAGAGTGAACACTGAAGCTTTCTTT
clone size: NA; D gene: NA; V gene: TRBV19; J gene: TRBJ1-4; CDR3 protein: CASSFTRVDEKLFF; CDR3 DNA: TGTGCCAGTAGTTTCACCAGGGTAGATGAAAAACTGTTTTTT
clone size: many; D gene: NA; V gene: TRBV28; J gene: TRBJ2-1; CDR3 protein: CASSLSGYDEQFF; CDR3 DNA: TGTGCCAGCAGCTTATCCGGATACGATGAGCAGTTCTTC